The 20 T cell receptor beta chains below come from one sample, sequenced in a study of shared clonotypes between healthy human individuals (dated by TCRdb to 2018 to 2020). Library method: the immunoSEQ multiplex PCR assay. Held by TCRdb, this immuneACCESS table contains in-frame sequences only and omits some clones. Under half of the omission traces to an unresolved V gene where checked; the cause of the rest is unknown. For this sample the table gives around 500,000 clones, of which approximately 80% were detected only once. 10% to 15% of the sample rests with the top ten. Sequencing was carried out using PBMCs. The receptors here all came from a woman between 40 and 55 years old in good health. Some clones in this sample may be carry-over from other donors' samples.

This clone was recorded at least ten times. The rearrangement links TRBV18 to TRBJ1-1, with D possibly being TRBD1 (6 bases). The V gene lost 1 base and the J gene lost 10 bases, with 13 bases spanning the gap. The CDR3 has 13 residues. Germline V gene data show CDR1 as KGHSH and CDR2 as LQKENI. The CDR3 spells CASSPQGQRVAFF. CDR3 DNA: TGTGCCAGCTCACCACAAGGACAGCGGGTAGCTTTCTTT. Drawing the rest from reference TRBV18 and TRBJ1-1, the complete variable domain is NAGVMQNPRHLVRRRGQEARLRCSPMKGHSHVYWYRQLPEEGLKFMVYLQKENIIDESGMPKERFSAEFPKEGPSILRIQQVVRGDSAAYFCASSPQGQRVAFFGQGTRLTVV.

Comments on this clone: A far larger clone is just one base off, so this is likely a read error. The rearrangement links TRBV20-1 to TRBJ2-7, with D tentatively TRBD1 (6 bases). CDR3 length: 11 residues. Per the germline V gene, CDR1 is DFQATT and CDR2 is SNEGSKA (reference sequence). CDR3 nucleotides: TGCAGCGGACAGTTAGGAGAGACCCAGTGCTTC. Its protein is CSGQLGETQCF.

The CDR3, as DNA: TGTGCCAGCAGCGCTGGACGGTCCGACGAGCAGTACTTC. It translates to CASSAGRSDEQYF. J is TRBJ2-7 and V is TRBV5-8, with D unresolved. The V and J ends lost 4 bases and 5 bases respectively, with 13 bases between them. CDR1 is SGHTS and CDR2 is YDEGEE in the germline V gene. The CDR3 length is 13 residues.

This clone has more than one count but fewer than ten. The chain is built from TRBV4-2 and TRBJ1-5; 7 bases fit TRBD1. Germline CDR1 LGHNA, CDR2 YNFKEQ. The CDR3 runs 18 residues. V was clipped by 2 bases and J by 3 bases; unmatched bases: 13. CDR3 sequence reads: CASSQLLAGGTLNQPQHF. DNA for the CDR3: TGTGCCAGCAGCCAACTTCTGGCAGGGGGGACCCTCAATCAGCCCCAGCATTTT.

The chain combines TRBV4-1 with TRBJ2-7, with 9 bases that match TRBD2. Unmatched junction bases numbered 6, after V lost 4 bases and J lost 2 bases. This CDR3 contains 15 residues. In germline, CDR1 is MGHRA, CDR2 YSYEKL. CDR3 coding DNA: TGCGCCAGCAGCCTAGGACTAGCGACAGCCTACGAGCAGTACTTC. It translates to CASSLGLATAYEQYF.

The chain joins TRBV2 to TRBJ2-7, with D unresolved. V was trimmed by 3 bases and J by 1 base, leaving 4 bases between them. The CDR3 length is 12 residues. Per the germline V gene, CDR1 is SNHLY and CDR2 is FYNNEI. CDR3 sequence (DNA): TGTGCCAGCAGTGACCTATCCTACGAGCAGTACTTC. Protein: CASSDLSYEQYF.

The sample holds a few counts of this clone. This rearrangement joins TRBV7-9 to TRBJ2-3, with TRBD2 matching 9 bases. From germline, CDR1 is SEHNR and CDR2 FQNEAQ (reference sequence). The CDR3 has 18 amino acids. The ends lost 5 bases at V and 6 bases at J; junction bases unmatched: 18. CDR3 sequence (DNA): TGTGCCAGCAGCGAACCACCGGCTAGCGGGGATAATACGGATACGCAGTATTTT. Translating gives CASSEPPASGDNTDTQYF.

The J gene is TRBJ1-4, the V gene TRBV4-2; D is undetermined. CDR3 length: 16 residues. V lost 0 bases and J 0 bases, leaving 8 bases between the germline ends. Germline V gene data show CDR1 as LGHNA and CDR2 as YNFKEQ. CDR3 residues: CASSQEDHSTNEKLFF. In DNA form, the CDR3 reads TGTGCCAGCAGCCAAGAGGACCATTCAACTAATGAAAAACTGTTTTTT.

This clone was seen repeatedly, ten times or more. The V gene is TRBV4-1, the J gene TRBJ2-7; TRBD1 agrees at 10 bases. Germline lookup yields CDR1 MGHRA and CDR2 YSYEKL. The junction had 5 bases not matched to a gene; V was cut back by 5 bases and J by 7 bases. This CDR3 spans 13 amino acids. The CDR3 spells CASSSRTGGEQYF. DNA of the CDR3: TGCGCCAGCAGCTCTCGGACAGGGGGTGAGCAGTACTTC.

CDR3 residues: CASSQRRDSELYNEQFF. DNA of the CDR3: TGCGCCAGCAGCCAACGAAGGGACAGTGAACTCTACAATGAGCAGTTCTTC. The chain is built from TRBV4-1 and TRBJ2-1; 7 nucleotides match TRBD1. This CDR3 has 17 residues. CDR1 and CDR2 (germline): MGHRA, YSYEKL. Germline trimming cut 2 bases from V and 3 bases from J; bases unmatched to any gene: 10.

The V call is TRBV6-5, the J call TRBJ1-5; D ambiguous. CDR3 length equals 13 residues. CDR1 is MNHEY, CDR2 SVGAGI, per germline. The germline V and J ends were trimmed by 6 bases and 7 bases, with 13 bases remaining between them. This CDR3 is CASSPSLGQPQHF. The CDR3 coding sequence is TGTGCCAGCAGCCCCTCGCTCGGACAGCCCCAGCATTTT.

J is TRBJ2-5 and V is TRBV2; 7 nucleotides line up with TRBD1. V lost 7 bases to trimming and J lost 1 base; unmatched junction nucleotides: 12. The CDR3 spans 16 residues. Germline V gene data show CDR1 as SNHLY and CDR2 as FYNNEI. The DNA of the CDR3 is TGTGCCAGCAAATCCGACAGGGCCTTCCGCCAAGAGACCCAGTACTTC. Protein product: CASKSDRAFRQETQYF.

V and J are TRBV7-8 and TRBJ1-2; D gene uncertain. Germline V lookup: CDR1 SGHVS, CDR2 FQNEAQ. The CDR3 is made up of 14 amino acids. Trimming took 1 base from V and 8 from J, leaving 14 bases between them. Here the CDR3 reads CASSLDRGLGGYTF. Here the CDR3 DNA reads TGTGCCAGCAGCTTAGATCGTGGGCTGGGGGGCTACACCTTC.

Turning to this clone: This may arise from a read error, as a much more abundant clone is one base away. The rearrangement joins TRBV11-2 to TRBJ2-4, with 7 bases matching TRBD1. The CDR3 is 18 amino acids. Germline V gene lookup returns CDR1 SGHAT and CDR2 FQNNGV. CDR3 DNA: TGTGCCAGCAGCTTGTGGACCGGGACAGTCCATGAAAAAAACACTCAGTACTTC. Translation gives CASSLWTGTVHEKNTQYF. The variable domain in full, with the rest retrieved from reference TRBV11-2 and TRBJ2-4, is EAGVAQSPRYKIIEKRQSVAFWCNPISGHATLYWYQQILGQGPKLLIQFQNNGVVDDSQLPKDRFSAERLKGVDSTLKIQPAKLEDSAVYLCASSLWTGTVHEKNTQYFGAGTRLSVL.

V and J are TRBV9 and TRBJ2-3; TRBD2 agrees at 11 bases. The CDR3 is 16 residues long. V lost 4 bases, J lost 1 base, and 5 bases stayed unmatched. Germline V gives CDR1 SGDLS, CDR2 YYNGEE. The CDR3 region is CASSPALAGGTDTQYF. The CDR3 region has the DNA TGTGCCAGCAGCCCCGCACTAGCGGGAGGCACAGATACGCAGTATTTT. Variable domain in full (rest from reference TRBV9 and TRBJ2-3): DSGVTQTPKHLITATGQRVTLRCSPRSGDLSVYWYQQSLDQGLQFLIQYYNGEERAKGNILERFSAQQFPDLHSELNLSSLELGDSALYFCASSPALAGGTDTQYFGPGTRLTVL.

J is TRBJ2-2 and V is TRBV13; D gene unclear. V was pared by 2 bases and J by 8 bases, with 6 bases between. The CDR3 totals 12 residues. Germline V gene sequence: CDR1 PRHDT, CDR2 FYEKMQ (reference sequence). The CDR3 protein is CASSLSAGELFF. The CDR3 coding sequence is TGTGCCAGCAGCTTATCGGCTGGGGAGCTGTTTTTT.

V and J are TRBV15 and TRBJ1-2, with D tentatively TRBD1 (6 bases). There are 15 residues in the CDR3. Germline V gene data show CDR1 as LNHNV and CDR2 as YYDKDF (reference sequence). V was trimmed by 5 bases and J by 6 bases, leaving 19 bases between them. DNA of the CDR3: TGTGCCACCAGCTCCGGAGGGGGGGCGAGACATGGCTACACCTTC. Translating it yields CATSSGGGARHGYTF. Full variable domain (rest looked up from reference TRBV15 and TRBJ1-2): DAMVIQNPRYQVTQFGKPVTLSCSQTLNHNVMYWYQQKSSQAPKLLFHYYDKDFNNEADTPDNFQSRRPNTSFCFLDIRSPGLGDTAMYLCATSSGGGARHGYTFGSGTRLTVV.

The J gene is TRBJ2-3, the V gene TRBV9, with D unclear. V gave up 4 bases and J gave up 6 bases, with 15 bases separating them. Germline lookup yields CDR1 SGDLS and CDR2 YYNGEE. The CDR3 length is 14 residues. The CDR3, as DNA: TGTGCCAGCAGCATTTTACCCTACCCGGATACGCAGTATTTT. It translates to CASSILPYPDTQYF.

CDR3 in amino acids: CASSRDSLNTEAFF. In DNA form, the CDR3 reads TGCGCCAGCAGCCGCGACAGTTTGAACACTGAAGCTTTCTTT. The rearrangement joins TRBV5-1 to TRBJ1-1; perhaps TRBD1 as D (5 bases). Per the germline V gene, CDR1 is SGHRS and CDR2 is YFSETQ. This CDR3 has 14 amino acids. Trimming pared 4 bases from V and 0 bases from J, leaving 10 bases between. Full variable domain (remainder filled in from reference TRBV5-1 and TRBJ1-1): KAGVTQTPRYLIKTRGQQVTLSCSPISGHRSVSWYQQTPGQGLQFLFEYFSETQRNKGNFPGRFSGRQFSNSRSEMNVSTLELGDSALYLCASSRDSLNTEAFFGQGTRLTVV.

The CDR3 region has the DNA TGCGCCAGCAGCCCGGGACAGGGGGCGTACACTGAAGCTTTCTTT. It is translated as CASSPGQGAYTEAFF. The rearrangement uses TRBV5-1 and TRBJ1-1; 12 nucleotides match TRBD1. V lost 4 bases to trimming and J lost 3 bases; unmatched junction nucleotides: 4. The CDR3 length is 15 residues. CDR1 SGHRS and CDR2 YFSETQ come from the germline V gene.